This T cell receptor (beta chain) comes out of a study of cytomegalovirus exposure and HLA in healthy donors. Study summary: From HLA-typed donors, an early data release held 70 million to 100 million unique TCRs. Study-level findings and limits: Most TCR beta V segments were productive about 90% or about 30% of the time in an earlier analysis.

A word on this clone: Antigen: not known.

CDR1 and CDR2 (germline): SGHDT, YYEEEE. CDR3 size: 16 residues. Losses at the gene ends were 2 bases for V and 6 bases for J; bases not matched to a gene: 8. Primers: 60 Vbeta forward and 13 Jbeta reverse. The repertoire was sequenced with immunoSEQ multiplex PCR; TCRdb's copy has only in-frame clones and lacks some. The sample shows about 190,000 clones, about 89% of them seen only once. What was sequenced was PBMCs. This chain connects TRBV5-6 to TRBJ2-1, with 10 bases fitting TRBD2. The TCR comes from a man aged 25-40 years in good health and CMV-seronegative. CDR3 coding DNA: TGTGCCAGCAGCTTTATAAGTACTAGCGGGGCCAATGAGCAGTTCTTC. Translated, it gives CASSFISTSGANEQFF.